This entry lists 29 T cell receptor beta chains sequenced from one sample in a study of cytomegalovirus exposure and HLA in healthy donors. Both 60 Vbeta primers and 13 Jbeta primers went into the PCR. Profiling relied on immunoSEQ multiplex PCR, and the TCRdb table lists in-frame clones only, not all of them. The profile shows about 200,000 clones, 79% of them singletons. The sample was PBMCs. The receptors here all came from a woman in her thirties in good health and CMV-seropositive.

CDR3: CASSSQLPGGPSGYTF. The CDR3 DNA reads TGTGCCAGCAGTTCCCAATTACCCGGGGGGCCCAGTGGCTACACCTTC. V gene TRBV27 combines with J gene TRBJ1-2; maybe TRBD1 (6 bases). The germline CDR1 and CDR2 sequences are MNHEY and SMNVEV (reference sequence). Trimming removed 4 bases from V and 7 bases from J, with 22 bases in between. The CDR3 has 16 amino acids.

The gene calls are TRBV7-9 and TRBJ1-4; D might be TRBD1 (5 bases). CDR1 and CDR2 from the germline V gene are SEHNR and FQNEAQ (reference sequence). CDR3 length equals 14 residues. Trimming took off 5 bases at V and 0 bases at J, with 7 bases between the two ends. CDR3 residues: CASSPTATNEKLFF. The DNA of the CDR3 is TGTGCCAGCAGCCCGACAGCAACTAATGAAAAACTGTTTTTT. Looking up the rest from reference TRBV7-9 and TRBJ1-4 gives the full variable domain: DTGVSQNPRHKITKRGQNVTFRCDPISEHNRLYWYRQTLGQGPEFLTYFQNEAQLEKSRLLSDRFSAERPKGSFSTLEIQRTEQGDSAMYLCASSPTATNEKLFFGSGTQLSVL.

The rearrangement links TRBV7-9 to TRBJ1-5, with D unresolved. V lost 5 bases and J 7 bases, leaving 9 bases between the germline ends. This CDR3 has 12 residues. Germline CDR1 reads SEHNR; CDR2 reads FQNEAQ (reference sequence). CDR3 protein: CASSPGGQPQHF. In DNA, the CDR3 is TGTGCCAGCAGCCCTGGCGGCCAGCCCCAGCATTTT. The full variable domain, with the rest looked up from reference TRBV7-9 and TRBJ1-5, is DTGVSQNPRHKITKRGQNVTFRCDPISEHNRLYWYRQTLGQGPEFLTYFQNEAQLEKSRLLSDRFSAERPKGSFSTLEIQRTEQGDSAMYLCASSPGGQPQHFGDGTRLSIL.

V and J are TRBV2 and TRBJ1-3, with D uncertain. CDR1 is SNHLY, CDR2 FYNNEI, per germline. This CDR3 has 13 amino acids. Trimming left V 8 bases short and J 0 bases short, with 8 bases between. Written as DNA, the CDR3 is TGTGCCAGCCAAGAGAACTCTGGAAACACCATATATTTT. As protein: CASQENSGNTIYF.

The chain has TRBV5-1 and TRBJ2-7, with D possibly being TRBD1 (6 bases). The germline gives CDR1 SGHRS, CDR2 YFSETQ. This CDR3 has 12 residues. V was trimmed by 5 bases and J by 4 bases, leaving 10 bases between them. The CDR3 sequence is CASRDSEYEQYF. As DNA, the CDR3 is TGCGCCAGCAGGGACAGCGAATACGAGCAGTACTTC.

This sequence joins TRBV9 and TRBJ2-7, with TRBD2 identical over 7 bases. The ends lost 4 bases at V and 3 bases at J; junction bases unmatched: 13. The CDR3 totals 16 residues. Germline assignment: CDR1 SGDLS and CDR2 YYNGEE. The CDR3 loop reads CASSPQGGAASYEQYF. CDR3 nucleotide sequence: TGTGCCAGCAGCCCCCAGGGAGGGGCAGCGAGCTACGAGCAGTACTTC.

The chain has TRBV30 and TRBJ1-3, with D uncertain. CDR3 length equals 12 residues. V lost 2 bases to trimming and J lost 4 bases, with 6 bases between them. Germline V gene data show CDR1 as GTSNPN and CDR2 as SVGIG (reference sequence). CDR3 loop: CAWSIQGNTIYF. In DNA, the CDR3 is TGTGCCTGGAGTATACAGGGAAACACCATATATTTT. Full variable domain (rest looked up from reference TRBV30 and TRBJ1-3): SQTIHQWPATLVQPVGSPLSLECTVEGTSNPNLYWYRQAAGRGLQLLFYSVGIGQISSEVPQNLSASRPQDRQFILSSKKLLLSDSGFYLCAWSIQGNTIYFGEGSWLTVV.

The chain recombines TRBV7-8 with TRBJ2-2, with 9 bases lining up with TRBD1. The V gene's germline CDR1 is SGHVS and CDR2 FQNEAQ. This CDR3 contains 19 residues. The junction had 16 bases not matched to a gene; V was cut back by 2 bases and J by 6 bases. For the CDR3, the DNA is TGTGCCAGCAGCTTACCTACCCCGGGACAGGGACCGGCCCCCGGGGAGCTGTTTTTT. It is translated as CASSLPTPGQGPAPGELFF.

This chain joins TRBV7-9 and TRBJ2-5, with 10 bases fitting TRBD2. The CDR3 length is 15 residues. Per germline, CDR1 SEHNR and CDR2 FQNEAQ (reference sequence). The V segment lost 6 bases and the J segment 4 bases; nucleotides outside the gene matches: 8. The chain's CDR3 is CASSSLAGVAETQYF. CDR3 nucleotides: TGTGCCAGCAGTTCCCTAGCGGGAGTGGCAGAGACCCAGTACTTC.

The rearrangement joins TRBV20-1 to TRBJ2-7; 7 bases are shared with TRBD1. In germline, CDR1 is DFQATT, CDR2 SNEGSKA (reference sequence). The V gene end was trimmed by 6 bases and the J gene end by 3 bases; junction bases not matched to a gene: 2. The CDR3 spans 11 residues. CDR3 region: CSARTGYEQYF. The CDR3 DNA is TGCAGTGCCCGGACAGGCTACGAGCAGTACTTC.

This rearrangement joins TRBV5-4 to TRBJ2-1; 10 positions agree with TRBD1. The germline CDR1 and CDR2 sequences are SGHNT and YYREEE (reference sequence). The CDR3 covers 16 residues. V shed 4 bases and J 1 base; nucleotides not matched to a gene: 5. The CDR3 nucleotides read TGTGCCAGCAGCACTCGGACAGGGGGATCCTACAATGAGCAGTTCTTC. It is translated as CASSTRTGGSYNEQFF.

The rearrangement uses TRBV5-4 and TRBJ2-7, with TRBD1 identical over 7 bases. This CDR3 is built from 14 residues. V was clipped by 4 bases and J by 1 base; unmatched bases: 5. Germline V CDR1 and CDR2: SGHNT, YYREEE (reference sequence). This CDR3 reads CASSLGDRSYEQYF. The CDR3 bases are TGTGCCAGCAGCCTAGGGGACAGATCCTACGAGCAGTACTTC.

V is TRBV29-1 and J is TRBJ2-7; possibly TRBD1 for D (6 bases). Germline V lookup: CDR1 SQVTM, CDR2 ANQGSEA. The V end lost 4 bases, the J end lost 4 bases, and 17 bases lay between the germline ends. This CDR3 is 14 amino acids long. The CDR3 loop reads CSVGPRLGTYEQYF. CDR3 DNA: TGCAGCGTTGGTCCTAGATTGGGGACATACGAGCAGTACTTC.

The V gene is TRBV15, the J gene TRBJ1-1, with 7 positions matching TRBD1. The CDR3 extends over 13 amino acids. Losses at the gene ends were 7 bases for V and 1 base for J; bases not matched to a gene: 3. The germline V gene has CDR1 LNHNV and CDR2 YYDKDF (reference sequence). DNA of the CDR3: TGTGCCACCACCGAGGGGGCGAACACTGAAGCTTTCTTT. Translating it yields CATTEGANTEAFF.

Points on this clone: The sample has other DNA sequences that encode this CDR3 too. J is TRBJ2-1 and V is TRBV20-1; D unclear. The CDR3 extends over 11 amino acids. Germline V gene sequence: CDR1 DFQATT, CDR2 SNEGSKA (reference sequence). V gave up 7 bases and J gave up 8 bases, with 12 bases separating them. In DNA, the CDR3 is TGCAGTGTTCCCCGTCGGGATGAGCAGTTCTTC. It is translated as CSVPRRDEQFF.

V is TRBV4-3 and J is TRBJ2-5, with 7 nucleotides matching TRBD2. The CDR3 extends over 15 amino acids. Per the germline V gene, CDR1 is LGHNA and CDR2 is YSLEER. J gave up 4 bases and V 0 bases, and 5 bases lay outside the gene matches. CDR3 sequence: CASSQDGLGGETQYF. CDR3 nucleotide sequence: TGCGCCAGCAGCCAAGACGGACTAGGCGGAGAGACCCAGTACTTC.

The chain employs TRBV7-9 and TRBJ2-1; D is unclear. The CDR3 is 13 residues long. Germline CDR1 reads SEHNR; CDR2 reads FQNEAQ (reference sequence). V was pared by 0 bases and J by 10 bases, with 10 bases between. CDR3 bases: TGTGCCAGCAGCTTAGCCCTTTTCCCCGAGCAGTTCTTC. Translation: CASSLALFPEQFF.

The genes are TRBV2 and TRBJ1-1, with no clear D. Per the germline V gene, CDR1 is SNHLY and CDR2 is FYNNEI. With 2 bases removed from V and 0 bases from J, the gap between germline ends came to 4 bases. The CDR3 sequence is 13 residues long. This CDR3 is CASSEPVNTEAFF. The CDR3, as DNA: TGTGCCAGCAGTGAACCAGTGAACACTGAAGCTTTCTTT.

The rearrangement uses TRBV30 and TRBJ2-7; TRBD2 aligns across 8 bases. Germline V gene data show CDR1 as GTSNPN and CDR2 as SVGIG (reference sequence). This CDR3 has 17 amino acids. Trimming removed 0 bases from V and 4 bases from J; junction bases left unmatched: 14. The CDR3 DNA reads as TGTGCCTGGAGTGTATCCAGGACTAGCCCCCGGTGGTACGAGCAGTACTTC. Protein sequence: CAWSVSRTSPRWYEQYF.

This clone came up a few times. The chain uses TRBV19 and TRBJ2-5; tentatively, D is TRBD2 (5 bases). The CDR3 extends over 18 amino acids. V was clipped by 4 bases and J by 2 bases, with 23 bases between them. From germline, CDR1 is LNHDA and CDR2 SQIVND (reference sequence). CDR3 loop: CASSKAPGGWRVQETQYF. CDR3 bases: TGTGCCAGTAGTAAGGCTCCGGGTGGGTGGCGGGTTCAAGAGACCCAGTACTTC. The full variable domain, its missing parts supplied by reference TRBV19 and TRBJ2-5, is DGGITQSPKYLFRKEGQNVTLSCEQNLNHDAMYWYRQDPGQGLRLIYYSQIVNDFQKGDIAEGYSVSREKKESFPLTVTSAQKNPTAFYLCASSKAPGGWRVQETQYFGPGTRLLVL.

The V call is TRBV6-6, the J call TRBJ2-7; D is perhaps TRBD1 (6 bases). Trimming stripped 5 bases from V and 5 bases from J, with 19 bases between. This CDR3 comprises 15 residues. The germline V gene encodes CDR1 MNHNY and CDR2 SVGAGI (reference sequence). CDR3: CASSVAGTTPNEQYF. The CDR3 DNA reads as TGTGCCAGCAGTGTCGCCGGGACAACCCCTAACGAGCAGTACTTC.

On this clone: The junction and the germline gene differ at one end; a read error may be behind it. The V gene is TRBV5-1, the J gene TRBJ2-7, with 13 nucleotides matching TRBD2. There are 14 residues in the CDR3. Germline V CDR1 and CDR2: SGHRS, YFSETQ. CDR3 coding DNA: TGCGCCAGCAGCTTGGACACTAGCGGGAGGGCCCTTTTCTTC. Translating it yields CASSLDTSGRALFF.

The genes are TRBV25-1 and TRBJ1-4; D is uncertain. The CDR3 has 12 amino acids. The germline V gene encodes CDR1 MGHDK and CDR2 SYGVNS. Deletions cut 5 bases from V and 6 bases from J, with 7 bases between. The CDR3 region has the DNA TGTGCCAGCAGTAATACATATGAAAAACTGTTTTTT. Protein product: CASSNTYEKLFF. Combining the CDR3 with reference TRBV25-1 and TRBJ1-4 gives the whole variable domain EADIYQTPRYLVIGTGKKITLECSQTMGHDKMYWYQQDPGMELHLIHYSYGVNSTEKGDLSSESTVSRIRTEHFPLTLESARPSHTSQYLCASSNTYEKLFFGSGTQLSVL.

The J gene is TRBJ1-2, the V gene TRBV29-1; 10 bases line up with TRBD1. Germline V CDR1 and CDR2: SQVTM, ANQGSEA. The CDR3 has 13 residues. V lost 8 bases and J lost 6; bases outside the gene matches: 9. CDR3 loop: CSFYDRGRDGYTF. As DNA, the CDR3 is TGCAGCTTCTACGACAGGGGGCGCGATGGCTACACCTTC. The whole variable domain, filled in from reference TRBV29-1 and TRBJ1-2, reads SAVISQKPSRDICQRGTSLTIQCQVDSQVTMMFWYRQQPGQSLTLIATANQGSEATYESGFVIDKFPISRPNLTFSTLTVSNMSPEDSSIYLCSFYDRGRDGYTFGSGTRLTVV.

The V gene is TRBV9, the J gene TRBJ2-7, with D perhaps matching TRBD1 (6 bases). CDR1 is SGDLS and CDR2 is YYNGEE in the germline V gene. The CDR3 is made up of 13 amino acids. V lost 4 bases, J lost 6 bases, and 14 bases lay in between. CDR3 protein: CASSPQGRAEQYF. CDR3 sequence (DNA): TGTGCCAGCAGCCCCCAGGGGCGAGCCGAGCAGTACTTC.

This sequence joins TRBV19 and TRBJ1-2, with D unresolved. CDR3 length equals 16 residues. Germline CDR1 and CDR2: LNHDA and SQIVND (reference sequence). Trimming took 5 bases from V and 0 from J, leaving 16 bases between them. CDR3 residues: CASSSSTYPSNYGYTF. CDR3 DNA: TGTGCCAGTAGTTCAAGTACCTACCCCTCTAACTATGGCTACACCTTC.

The V call is TRBV20-1, the J call TRBJ2-7; D gene uncertain. Germline CDR1 is DFQATT and CDR2 is SNEGSKA (reference sequence). This CDR3 contains 11 residues. Trimming removed 7 bases at V and 3 bases at J, with 10 bases between. CDR3 residues: CSGRNSYEQYF. The DNA of the CDR3 is TGCAGTGGTCGAAACAGCTACGAGCAGTACTTC.

The chain recombines TRBV4-2 with TRBJ1-3; no firm D call. Trimming took off 5 bases at V and 0 bases at J, with 17 bases between the two ends. Germline CDR1 LGHNA, CDR2 YNFKEQ. CDR3 length equals 17 residues. The CDR3 loop reads CASSLRPRQDSGNTIYF. The CDR3 nucleotides read TGTGCCAGCAGCTTAAGGCCCCGGCAGGACTCTGGAAACACCATATATTTT.

This clone was seen a few times. The chain couples TRBV6-5 to TRBJ1-1, with D maybe TRBD1 (6 bases). V was cut by 4 bases and J by 6 bases, with 18 bases left in between. CDR1 and CDR2 from the germline V gene are MNHEY and SVGAGI. CDR3 length equals 15 residues. CDR3 sequence reads: CASSWGRGASAEAFF. In DNA, the CDR3 is TGTGCCAGCAGTTGGGGTCGGGGGGCGAGCGCTGAAGCTTTCTTT.